This entry lists 22 T cell receptor beta chains sequenced from one sample in a study of T cells in Graves' hyperthyroidism and ophthalmopathy. Amplification targeted TCR beta CDR3 regions from RNA transcripts. TCR CDR3 underwent first-round RT-PCR with the HTBI primer set. One entry per CDR3 protein results from TCRdb running MiXCR on the multiplex PCR reads. The sample has hundreds of thousands of distinct CDR3 sequences; about 35% are singletons. The specimen was blood. The receptors derive from a woman aged 40-49 years with Graves' hyperthyroidism.

This clonotype was seen a handful of times. The CDR3 coding sequence is TGTGCCAGTAGTATAGATCATGGAGAGAAACAAGAGACCCAGTACTTC. Its translation: CASSIDHGEKQETQYF. The gene calls are TRBV19 and TRBJ2-5; D is undetermined. The germline gives CDR1 LNHDA, CDR2 SQIVND (reference sequence). This CDR3 has 16 amino acids. Trimming left V 0 bases short and J 2 bases short, with 13 bases between.

This clonotype turned up a few times. The chain joins TRBV11-2 to TRBJ2-7; 8 nucleotides line up with TRBD1. The CDR3 is made up of 13 amino acids. Germline lookup yields CDR1 SGHAT and CDR2 FQNNGV. Trimming at V came to 8 bases and at J to 3 bases, leaving 6 bases not matched to a gene. The CDR3 DNA reads as TGTGCCAGCGGCGGACAGGGATTCTACGAGCAGTACTTC. It encodes CASGGQGFYEQYF.

A remark on this clonotype: The junction departs from germline at one end; a sequencing error may be responsible. The rearrangement joins TRBV10-3 to TRBJ2-2, with D tentatively TRBD2 (7 bases). This CDR3 spans 16 amino acids. Germline CDR1 ENHRY, CDR2 SYGVKD. The CDR3 DNA reads as TGTGCCAGCAGTTATAAGCCCAGGGGAGGGACCGGGGAGCTGTTTTTT. It yields the protein CASSYKPRGGTGELFF.

This chain connects TRBV5-1 to TRBJ2-5; D is uncertain. V was cut by 4 bases and J by 1 base, with 8 bases left in between. Germline CDR1 is SGHRS and CDR2 is YFSETQ. CDR3 size: 13 residues. In DNA, the CDR3 is TGCGCCAGCAGCCCGACATTCCAAGAGACCCAGTACTTC. It yields the protein CASSPTFQETQYF. Variable domain in full (rest from reference TRBV5-1 and TRBJ2-5): KAGVTQTPRYLIKTRGQQVTLSCSPISGHRSVSWYQQTPGQGLQFLFEYFSETQRNKGNFPGRFSGRQFSNSRSEMNVSTLELGDSALYLCASSPTFQETQYFGPGTRLLVL.

This clonotype was picked up many times. V and J are TRBV14 and TRBJ2-6, with D unresolved. The CDR3 is 17 residues long. With 4 bases removed from V and 0 bases from J, the gap between germline ends came to 13 bases. Germline values: CDR1 SGHDN, CDR2 FVKESK. The CDR3: CASSPTVGISGANVLTF. CDR3 sequence (DNA): TGTGCCAGCAGCCCAACGGTCGGAATCTCTGGGGCCAACGTCCTGACTTTC.

Comment on this clonotype: This may come from a read error, since a much larger clone is one base off. The chain employs TRBV7-2 and TRBJ1-4; TRBD1 aligns across 7 bases. The germline CDR1 and CDR2 sequences are SGHTA and FQGNSA. CDR3 length equals 13 residues. The CDR3 reads CASSQQGREKLSF. The CDR3 coding sequence is TGTGCCAGCAGTCAACAGGGGCGTGAAAAACTGTCTTTT.

This clonotype was counted at least ten times. V and J are TRBV2 and TRBJ2-7; TRBD1 agrees at 8 bases. The CDR3 length is 15 residues. Looked up from germline, CDR1 is SNHLY and CDR2 is FYNNEI. The V gene end was trimmed by 2 bases and the J gene end by 6 bases; junction bases not matched to a gene: 9. The CDR3 DNA reads TGTGCCAGCAGTGAAATCGGTGGACAGGGTTCCGAGCAGTACTTC. It translates to CASSEIGGQGSEQYF.

V and J are TRBV29-1 and TRBJ1-5, with D tentatively TRBD1 (5 bases). The CDR3 runs 11 residues. Germline CDR1 is SQVTM and CDR2 is ANQGSEA. V shed 4 bases and J shed 11 bases, with 12 bases lying between them. As DNA, the CDR3 is TGCAGCGTTGCGAGAGGGGAGACCCAGCATTTT. Protein: CSVARGETQHF.

Here the CDR3 DNA reads TGCGCCAGCAGTGAGGCCCTTCGCACAGATACGCAGTATTTT. Translated, it gives CASSEALRTDTQYF. The chain combines TRBV10-1 with TRBJ2-3; D gene ambiguous. V was shortened by 2 bases and J by 1 base, with 7 bases between the two germline ends. This CDR3 is built from 14 residues. Germline V gene sequence: CDR1 WNHNN, CDR2 SYGVQD (reference sequence).

This clonotype has more than one count but fewer than ten. J is TRBJ2-5 and V is TRBV6-5; 8 bases are shared with TRBD2. V was clipped by 2 bases and J by 1 base; unmatched bases: 3. The CDR3 has 15 residues. Germline CDR1 and CDR2: MNHEY and SVGAGI. As DNA, the CDR3 is TGTGCCAGCAGTTACGCGGGGGGAACCCAAGAGACCCAGTACTTC. This encodes CASSYAGGTQETQYF.

In its sample, this clonotype was seen a few times. The chain recombines TRBV7-2 with TRBJ2-2; maybe TRBD2 (5 bases). In germline, CDR1 is SGHTA, CDR2 FQGNSA. CDR3 length equals 13 residues. The V and J ends lost 6 bases and 7 bases respectively, with 12 bases between them. In DNA form, the CDR3 reads TGTGCCAGCAGTACAGATGGACTCGGGGAGCTGTTTTTT. Residues: CASSTDGLGELFF.

The chain couples TRBV11-2 to TRBJ2-7; 8 nucleotides line up with TRBD1. The length of the CDR3 is 15 residues. After removal of 2 bases from V and 5 bases from J, the junction contained 8 bases not matched to a gene. Germline V lookup: CDR1 SGHAT, CDR2 FQNNGV. Here the CDR3 reads CASSLPRDRSNEQYF. The CDR3 DNA sequence: TGTGCCAGCAGCTTACCGCGGGACAGGTCCAACGAGCAGTACTTC.

The chain combines TRBV7-9 with TRBJ1-4; no definite D call. Germline CDR1 reads SEHNR; CDR2 reads FQNEAQ (reference sequence). V was pared by 8 bases and J by 12 bases, with 37 bases between. The CDR3 totals 19 residues. CDR3 sequence reads: CASRRTRRGYSGLQSELFF. The CDR3 nucleotides are TGTGCCAGCCGACGGACGAGGCGTGGTTACTCGGGTCTCCAATCTGAACTGTTTTTT.

This clonotype was recorded at least ten times. The chain employs TRBV6-5 and TRBJ2-5; D unresolved. This CDR3 has 11 amino acids. Germline CDR1 is MNHEY and CDR2 is SVGAGI. V was shortened by 10 bases and J by 5 bases, with 11 bases between the two germline ends. CDR3 nucleotide sequence: TGTGCCACCTCAACGGCGGAGACCCAGTACTTC. Encoded protein: CATSTAETQYF.

This clonotype was observed at least ten times. The chain couples TRBV20-1 to TRBJ1-2; D is unclear. With 6 bases removed from V and 5 bases from J, the gap between germline ends came to 10 bases. CDR1 and CDR2 (germline): DFQATT, SNEGSKA (reference sequence). The CDR3 is 11 residues long. The CDR3 reads CSANDVYGYTF. The DNA for the CDR3 is TGCAGTGCGAATGACGTGTATGGCTACACCTTC.

This clonotype showed up many times. The gene calls are TRBV7-9 and TRBJ1-6; unclear D gene. Between the trimmed V and J ends, which lost 3 bases and 8 bases, there was a span of 20 bases. The CDR3 is 17 amino acids. CDR1 and CDR2 from the germline V gene are SEHNR and FQNEAQ (reference sequence). CDR3 bases: TGTGCCAGCAGCTTCCCTCTCAGATGGGCCGTTGATTCACCCCTCCACTTT. It is translated as CASSFPLRWAVDSPLHF.

This clonotype was seen at least ten times. The rearrangement joins TRBV6-5 to TRBJ1-1; no firm D call. Germline V gives CDR1 MNHEY, CDR2 SVGAGI. V was pared by 5 bases and J by 0 bases, with 7 bases between. This CDR3 contains 13 residues. CDR3 region: CASSTPLNTEAFF. CDR3 DNA sequence: TGTGCCAGCAGTACACCCCTGAACACTGAAGCTTTCTTT.

This clonotype was detected ten times or more. V usage is TRBV20-1 and J usage is TRBJ1-6, with a tentative D call TRBD1 (6 bases). Germline V gene data show CDR1 as DFQATT and CDR2 as SNEGSKA (reference sequence). The CDR3 has 15 residues. Deletions cut 5 bases from V and 5 bases from J, with 16 bases between. CDR3 protein: CSAVETGRNNSPLHF. DNA of the CDR3: TGCAGTGCTGTAGAAACAGGGAGGAATAATTCACCCCTCCACTTT.

In this sample, this clonotype turned up a few times. V gene TRBV5-5 combines with J gene TRBJ1-5; tentatively, D is TRBD1 (6 bases). In germline, CDR1 is SGHKS, CDR2 YYEKEE (reference sequence). V gave up 4 bases and J gave up 1 base, with 12 bases separating them. CDR3 length equals 15 residues. The CDR3 loop is CASSAGTSSNQPQHF. CDR3 nucleotides: TGTGCCAGCAGCGCCGGGACATCAAGCAATCAGCCCCAGCATTTT.

The chain couples TRBV20-1 to TRBJ2-5, with 8 bases that match TRBD2. The last part of the DNA fits TRBJ2-1 better; the J call may be wrong. CDR3 length equals 15 residues. In germline, CDR1 is DFQATT, CDR2 SNEGSKA (reference sequence). As DNA, the CDR3 is TGCAGTGCTGGGAAGACTAGCGTTGGTTCTGATGAGCAGTTCTTC. Amino acid sequence: CSAGKTSVGSDEQFF.

The chain employs TRBV9 and TRBJ1-6, with 7 positions matching TRBD1. J was trimmed by 5 bases and V by 5 bases; bases with no gene match: 10. The CDR3 is 16 amino acids. Germline V gene data show CDR1 as SGDLS and CDR2 as YYNGEE. CDR3 amino acids: CASSSNGQVNNSPLHF. The DNA for the CDR3 is TGTGCCAGCAGTTCAAACGGACAGGTTAATAATTCACCCCTCCACTTT.

This rearrangement joins TRBV25-1 to TRBJ1-2; TRBD1 might be the D (6 bases). Trimming stripped 2 bases from V and 4 bases from J, with 14 bases between. This CDR3 is built from 15 residues. CDR1 is MGHDK and CDR2 is SYGVNS in the germline V gene. The CDR3 sequence: CASSERGQGTYGYTF. The CDR3 DNA reads TGTGCCAGCAGTGAAAGGGGACAAGGGACCTATGGCTACACCTTC.